This T cell receptor beta chain stems from a study of response to subunit inactivated influenza vaccine. Study conclusions and caveats: The authors put forward the suggestion that each seasonal influenza vaccination may bring in only a limited number of new T cells.

In its sample, this clonotype was seen a few times. Its antigen is undetermined. TCRdb ran MiXCR on the RT-PCR reads and lists one entry per CDR3 protein. The table has 650,000 to 700,000 distinct CDR3 sequences, about 15% seen once. This CDR3 comprises 14 residues. V was pared by 10 bases and J by 0 bases, with 9 bases of the junction left unmatched. CDR1 and CDR2 (germline): MNHEY, SVGEGT. Specimen: PBMCs from blood, collected roughly 13 days after vaccination. The V and J genes are TRBV6-2 or TRBV6-3 and TRBJ2-7; TRBD1 aligns across 7 bases. The clonotype comes from a man aged 45 to 65 who received an inactivated influenza vaccine. CDR3 residues: CATVWAGGSYEQYF. CDR3 coding DNA: TGTGCCACTGTTTGGGCAGGGGGCTCCTACGAGCAGTACTTC.